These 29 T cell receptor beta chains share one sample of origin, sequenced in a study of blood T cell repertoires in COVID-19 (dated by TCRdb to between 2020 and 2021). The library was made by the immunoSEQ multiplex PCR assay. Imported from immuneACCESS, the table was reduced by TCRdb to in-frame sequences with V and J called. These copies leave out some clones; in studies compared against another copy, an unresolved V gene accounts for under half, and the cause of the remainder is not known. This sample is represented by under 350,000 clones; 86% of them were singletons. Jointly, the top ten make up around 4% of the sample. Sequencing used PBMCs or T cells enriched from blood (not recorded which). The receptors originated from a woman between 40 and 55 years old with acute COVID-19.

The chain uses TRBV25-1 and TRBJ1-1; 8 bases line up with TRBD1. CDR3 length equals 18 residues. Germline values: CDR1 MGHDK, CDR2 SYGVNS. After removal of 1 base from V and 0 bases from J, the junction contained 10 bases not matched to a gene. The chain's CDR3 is CASSEFPPGTGLNTEAFF. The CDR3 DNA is TGTGCCAGCAGTGAATTTCCCCCCGGGACAGGATTGAACACTGAAGCTTTCTTT.

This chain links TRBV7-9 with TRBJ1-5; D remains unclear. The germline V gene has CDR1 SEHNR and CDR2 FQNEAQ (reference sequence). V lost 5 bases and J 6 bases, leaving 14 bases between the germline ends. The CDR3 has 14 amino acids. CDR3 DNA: TGTGCCAGCAGCCCGTGGCCCACCAGTCAGCCCCAGCATTTT. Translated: CASSPWPTSQPQHF.

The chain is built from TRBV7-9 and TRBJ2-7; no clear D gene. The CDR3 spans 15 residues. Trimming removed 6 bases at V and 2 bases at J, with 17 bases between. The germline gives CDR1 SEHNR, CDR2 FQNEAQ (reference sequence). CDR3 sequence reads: CASSHTQSPPYEQYF. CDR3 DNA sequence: TGTGCCAGCAGTCATACACAGTCCCCCCCCTACGAGCAGTACTTC.

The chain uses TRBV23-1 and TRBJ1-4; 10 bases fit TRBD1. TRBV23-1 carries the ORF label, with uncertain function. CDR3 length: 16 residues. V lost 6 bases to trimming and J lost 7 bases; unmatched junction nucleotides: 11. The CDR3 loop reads CASRSDRGMRGEKLFF. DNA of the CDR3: TGCGCCAGCAGGTCGGACAGGGGGATGCGGGGTGAAAAACTGTTTTTT.

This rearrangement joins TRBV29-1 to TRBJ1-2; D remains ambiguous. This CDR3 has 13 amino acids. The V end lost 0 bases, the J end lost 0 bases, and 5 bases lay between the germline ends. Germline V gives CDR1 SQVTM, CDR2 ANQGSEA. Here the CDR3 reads CSVEDGSNYGYTF. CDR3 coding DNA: TGCAGCGTTGAAGATGGCTCTAACTATGGCTACACCTTC.

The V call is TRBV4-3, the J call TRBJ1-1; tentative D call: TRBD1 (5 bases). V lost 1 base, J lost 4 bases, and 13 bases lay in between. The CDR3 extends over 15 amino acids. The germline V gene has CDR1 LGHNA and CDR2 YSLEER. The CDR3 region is CASSQGLTGITEAFF. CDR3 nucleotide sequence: TGCGCCAGCAGCCAAGGACTTACAGGAATCACTGAAGCTTTCTTT.

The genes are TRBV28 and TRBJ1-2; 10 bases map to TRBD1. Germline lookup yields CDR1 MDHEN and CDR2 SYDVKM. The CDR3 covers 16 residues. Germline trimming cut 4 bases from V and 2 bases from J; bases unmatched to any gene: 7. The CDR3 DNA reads TGTGCCAGCAGTTCCAAAACGGGACAGGGGAACTATGGCTACACCTTC. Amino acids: CASSSKTGQGNYGYTF.

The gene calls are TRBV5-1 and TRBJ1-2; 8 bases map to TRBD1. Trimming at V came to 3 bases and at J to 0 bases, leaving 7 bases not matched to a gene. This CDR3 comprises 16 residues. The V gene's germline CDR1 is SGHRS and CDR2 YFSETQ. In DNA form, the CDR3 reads TGCGCCAGCAGCTCGACAGGGGCCGGCGCTAACTATGGCTACACCTTC. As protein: CASSSTGAGANYGYTF.

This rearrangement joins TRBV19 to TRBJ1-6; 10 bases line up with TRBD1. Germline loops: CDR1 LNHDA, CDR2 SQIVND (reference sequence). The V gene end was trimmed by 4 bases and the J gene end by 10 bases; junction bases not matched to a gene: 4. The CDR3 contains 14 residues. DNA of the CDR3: TGTGCCAGTAGTACCAGACAGGGGGCGTCACCCCTCCACTTT. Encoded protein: CASSTRQGASPLHF.

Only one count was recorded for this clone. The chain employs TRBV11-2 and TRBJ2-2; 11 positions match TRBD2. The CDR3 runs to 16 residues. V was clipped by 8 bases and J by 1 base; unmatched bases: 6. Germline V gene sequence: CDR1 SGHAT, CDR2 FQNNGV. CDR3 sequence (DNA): TGTGCCAGCCGGCTAGCGGGAGGAAGGAACACCGGGGAGCTGTTTTTT. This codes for CASRLAGGRNTGELFF.

The chain's CDR3 is CASSLAGGAYGYTF. The CDR3 region has the DNA TGTGCCAGCAGCTTAGCAGGGGGCGCCTATGGCTACACCTTC. V and J are TRBV7-9 and TRBJ1-2, with 7 bases aligning to TRBD1. After removal of 0 bases from V and 4 bases from J, the junction contained 2 bases not matched to a gene. This CDR3 has 14 amino acids. Per the germline V gene, CDR1 is SEHNR and CDR2 is FQNEAQ (reference sequence). Using reference TRBV7-9 and TRBJ1-2 for the parts outside the CDR3, the full variable domain is DTGVSQNPRHKITKRGQNVTFRCDPISEHNRLYWYRQTLGQGPEFLTYFQNEAQLEKSRLLSDRFSAERPKGSFSTLEIQRTEQGDSAMYLCASSLAGGAYGYTFGSGTRLTVV.

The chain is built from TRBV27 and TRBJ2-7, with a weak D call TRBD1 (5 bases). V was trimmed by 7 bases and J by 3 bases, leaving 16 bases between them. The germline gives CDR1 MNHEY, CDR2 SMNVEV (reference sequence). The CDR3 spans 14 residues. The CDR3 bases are TGTGCCAGCAAACCTCAGGGTCCATACTACGAGCAGTACTTC. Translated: CASKPQGPYYEQYF.

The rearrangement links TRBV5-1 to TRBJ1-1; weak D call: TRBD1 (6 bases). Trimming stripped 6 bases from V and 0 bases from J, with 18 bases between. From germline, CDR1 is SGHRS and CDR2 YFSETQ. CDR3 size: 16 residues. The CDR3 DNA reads TGCGCCAGCAAGGAGGCGACAGGCAACATGAACACTGAAGCTTTCTTT. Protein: CASKEATGNMNTEAFF.

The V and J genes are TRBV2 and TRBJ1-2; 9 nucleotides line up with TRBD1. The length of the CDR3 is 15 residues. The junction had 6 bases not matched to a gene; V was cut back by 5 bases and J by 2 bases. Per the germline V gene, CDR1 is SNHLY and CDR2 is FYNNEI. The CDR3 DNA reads TGTGCCAGCAGTCGTCCCGGGACAGGGAACTATGGCTACACCTTC. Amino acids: CASSRPGTGNYGYTF.

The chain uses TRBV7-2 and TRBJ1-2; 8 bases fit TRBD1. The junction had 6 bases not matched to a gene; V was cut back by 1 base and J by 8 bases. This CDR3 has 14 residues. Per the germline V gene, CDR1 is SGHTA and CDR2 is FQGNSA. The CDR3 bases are TGTGCCAGCAGCTTAGACGGACAGGGTCGGGGCTACACCTTC. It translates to CASSLDGQGRGYTF.

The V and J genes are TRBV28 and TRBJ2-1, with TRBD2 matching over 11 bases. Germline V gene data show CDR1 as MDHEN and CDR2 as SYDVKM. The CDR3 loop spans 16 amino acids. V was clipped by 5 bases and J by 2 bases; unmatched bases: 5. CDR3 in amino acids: CASSGNSGRAYNEQFF. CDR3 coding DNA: TGTGCCAGCAGTGGTAATAGCGGGAGGGCCTACAATGAGCAGTTCTTC.

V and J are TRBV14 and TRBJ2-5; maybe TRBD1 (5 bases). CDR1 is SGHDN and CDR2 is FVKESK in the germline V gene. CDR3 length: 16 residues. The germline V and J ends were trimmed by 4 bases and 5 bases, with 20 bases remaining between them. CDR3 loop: CASSPQGGRARETQYF. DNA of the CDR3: TGTGCCAGCAGCCCCCAGGGTGGCAGGGCGAGGGAGACCCAGTACTTC.

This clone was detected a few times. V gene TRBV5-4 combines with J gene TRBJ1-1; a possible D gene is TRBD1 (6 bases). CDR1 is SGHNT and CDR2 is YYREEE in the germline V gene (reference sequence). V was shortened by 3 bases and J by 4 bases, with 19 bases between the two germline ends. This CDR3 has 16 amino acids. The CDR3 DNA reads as TGTGCCAGCAGCTCCCAAACAACCAGGGGTGGCACTGAAGCTTTCTTT. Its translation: CASSSQTTRGGTEAFF. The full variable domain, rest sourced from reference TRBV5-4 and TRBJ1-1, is ETGVTQSPTHLIKTRGQQVTLRCSSQSGHNTVSWYQQALGQGPQFIFQYYREEENGRGNFPPRFSGLQFPNYSSELNVNALELDDSALYLCASSSQTTRGGTEAFFGQGTRLTVV.

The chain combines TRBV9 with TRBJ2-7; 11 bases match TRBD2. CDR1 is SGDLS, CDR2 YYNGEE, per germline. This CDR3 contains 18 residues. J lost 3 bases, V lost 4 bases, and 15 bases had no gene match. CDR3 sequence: CASSRSSTVLAGDYEQYF. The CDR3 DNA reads TGTGCCAGCAGCCGAAGCTCGACAGTACTAGCGGGGGACTACGAGCAGTACTTC.

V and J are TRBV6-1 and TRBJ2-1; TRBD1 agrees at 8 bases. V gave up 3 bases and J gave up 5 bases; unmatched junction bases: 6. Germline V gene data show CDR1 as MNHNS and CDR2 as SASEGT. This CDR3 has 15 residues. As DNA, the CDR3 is TGTGCCAGCAGTGACAGGGGGCAGGTAGACAATGAGCAGTTCTTC. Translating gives CASSDRGQVDNEQFF.

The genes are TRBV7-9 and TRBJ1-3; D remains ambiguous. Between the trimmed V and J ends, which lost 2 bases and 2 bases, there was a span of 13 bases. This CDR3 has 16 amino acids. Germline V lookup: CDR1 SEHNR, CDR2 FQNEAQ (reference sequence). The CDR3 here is CASSLSLSGAGNTIYF. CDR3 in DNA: TGTGCCAGCAGCTTAAGCCTATCGGGAGCTGGAAACACCATATATTTT. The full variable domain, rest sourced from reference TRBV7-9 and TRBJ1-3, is DTGVSQNPRHKITKRGQNVTFRCDPISEHNRLYWYRQTLGQGPEFLTYFQNEAQLEKSRLLSDRFSAERPKGSFSTLEIQRTEQGDSAMYLCASSLSLSGAGNTIYFGEGSWLTVV.

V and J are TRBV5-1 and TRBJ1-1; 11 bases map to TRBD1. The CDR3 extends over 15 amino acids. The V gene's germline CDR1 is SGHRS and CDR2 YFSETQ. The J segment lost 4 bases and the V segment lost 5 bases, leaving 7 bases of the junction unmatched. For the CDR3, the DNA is TGCGCCAGCAGGGATGGGACAGGGGGTGGCACTGAAGCTTTCTTT. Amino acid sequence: CASRDGTGGGTEAFF. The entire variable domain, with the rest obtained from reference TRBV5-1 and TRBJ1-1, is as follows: KAGVTQTPRYLIKTRGQQVTLSCSPISGHRSVSWYQQTPGQGLQFLFEYFSETQRNKGNFPGRFSGRQFSNSRSEMNVSTLELGDSALYLCASRDGTGGGTEAFFGQGTRLTVV.

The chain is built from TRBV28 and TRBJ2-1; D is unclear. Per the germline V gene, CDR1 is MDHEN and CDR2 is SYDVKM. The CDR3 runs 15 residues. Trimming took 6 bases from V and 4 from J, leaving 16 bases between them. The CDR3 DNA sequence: TGTGCCAGCAGGACTTTAGGCAAAGGTTACAATGAGCAGTTCTTC. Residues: CASRTLGKGYNEQFF. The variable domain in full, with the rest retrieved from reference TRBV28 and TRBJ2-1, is DVKVTQSSRYLVKRTGEKVFLECVQDMDHENMFWYRQDPGLGLRLIYFSYDVKMKEKGDIPEGYSVSREKKERFSLILESASTNQTSMYLCASRTLGKGYNEQFFGPGTRLTVL.

For the CDR3, the DNA is TGTGCCAGCAGCTTTAAGGGGGCAAACACCGGGGAGCTGTTTTTT. The encoded protein is CASSFKGANTGELFF. The chain combines TRBV11-3 with TRBJ2-2, with TRBD1 identical over 7 bases. CDR1 and CDR2 (germline): SGHNT, YENEEA. This CDR3 comprises 15 residues. The trim removed 3 bases at V and 2 bases at J, leaving 3 bases unmatched.

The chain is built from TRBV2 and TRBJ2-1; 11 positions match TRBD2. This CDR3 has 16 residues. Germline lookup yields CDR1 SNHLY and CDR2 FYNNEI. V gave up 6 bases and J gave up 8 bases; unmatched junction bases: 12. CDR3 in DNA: TGTGCCAGCAGCCCGGTCGGGGTTAGCGGGAGGGATGAGCAGTTCTTC. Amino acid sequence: CASSPVGVSGRDEQFF.

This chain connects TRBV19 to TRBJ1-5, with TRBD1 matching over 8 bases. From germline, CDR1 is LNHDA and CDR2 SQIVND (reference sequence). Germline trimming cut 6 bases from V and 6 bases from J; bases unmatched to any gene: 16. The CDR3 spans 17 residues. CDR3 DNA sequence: TGTGCCAGTAGCAACCCCCGCGCGACAGGGGCAGTTCAGCCCCAGCATTTT. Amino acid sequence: CASSNPRATGAVQPQHF.

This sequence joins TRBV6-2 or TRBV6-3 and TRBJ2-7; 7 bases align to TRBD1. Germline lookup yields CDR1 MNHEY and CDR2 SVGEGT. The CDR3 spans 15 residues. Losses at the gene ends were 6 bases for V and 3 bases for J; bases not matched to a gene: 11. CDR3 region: CASSPGTEIRYEQYF. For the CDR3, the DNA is TGTGCCAGCAGCCCCGGGACAGAGATTCGCTACGAGCAGTACTTC.

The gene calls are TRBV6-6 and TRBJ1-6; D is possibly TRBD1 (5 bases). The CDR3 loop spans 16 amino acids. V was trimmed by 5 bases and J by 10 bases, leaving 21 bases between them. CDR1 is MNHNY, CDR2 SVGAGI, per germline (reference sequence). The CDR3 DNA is TGTGCCAGCAGTCGATCCTCCCCAGGGATTCCGTCACCCCTCCACTTT. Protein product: CASSRSSPGIPSPLHF.

The CDR3 here is CASSLAAAKRNEQFF. The CDR3 DNA follows: TGTGCCAGCAGCTTAGCGGCAGCGAAGCGGAATGAGCAGTTCTTC. The V and J genes are TRBV7-9 and TRBJ2-1; tentative D call: TRBD2 (5 bases). Germline CDR1 and CDR2: SEHNR and FQNEAQ (reference sequence). Trimming removed 0 bases at V and 7 bases at J, with 13 bases between. The CDR3 totals 15 residues. The full variable domain, completed using reference TRBV7-9 and TRBJ2-1, is DTGVSQNPRHKITKRGQNVTFRCDPISEHNRLYWYRQTLGQGPEFLTYFQNEAQLEKSRLLSDRFSAERPKGSFSTLEIQRTEQGDSAMYLCASSLAAAKRNEQFFGPGTRLTVL.